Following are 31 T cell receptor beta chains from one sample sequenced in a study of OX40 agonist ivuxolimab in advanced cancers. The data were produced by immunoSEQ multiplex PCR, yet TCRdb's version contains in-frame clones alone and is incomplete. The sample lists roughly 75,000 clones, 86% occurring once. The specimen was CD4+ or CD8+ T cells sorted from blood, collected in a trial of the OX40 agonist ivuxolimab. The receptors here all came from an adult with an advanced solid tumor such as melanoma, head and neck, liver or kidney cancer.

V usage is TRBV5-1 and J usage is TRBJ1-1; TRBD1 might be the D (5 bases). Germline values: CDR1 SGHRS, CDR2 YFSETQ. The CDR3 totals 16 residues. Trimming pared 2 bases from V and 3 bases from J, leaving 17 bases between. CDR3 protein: CASSFTPGPRDTEAFF. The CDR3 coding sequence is TGCGCCAGCAGCTTTACTCCGGGACCCCGCGACACTGAAGCTTTCTTT.

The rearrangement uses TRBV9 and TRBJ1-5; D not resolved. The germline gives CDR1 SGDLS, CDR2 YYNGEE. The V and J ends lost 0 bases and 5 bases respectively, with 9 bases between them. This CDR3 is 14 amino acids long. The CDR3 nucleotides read TGTGCCAGCAGCGTAGCGGGCAGCCATCAGCCCCAGCATTTT. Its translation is CASSVAGSHQPQHF. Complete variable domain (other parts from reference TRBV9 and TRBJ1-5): DSGVTQTPKHLITATGQRVTLRCSPRSGDLSVYWYQQSLDQGLQFLIQYYNGEERAKGNILERFSAQQFPDLHSELNLSSLELGDSALYFCASSVAGSHQPQHFGDGTRLSIL.

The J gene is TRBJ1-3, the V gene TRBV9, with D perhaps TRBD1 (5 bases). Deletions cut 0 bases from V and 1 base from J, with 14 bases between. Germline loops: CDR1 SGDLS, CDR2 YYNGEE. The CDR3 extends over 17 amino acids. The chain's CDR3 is CASSVVGGTESGNTIYF. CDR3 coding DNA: TGTGCCAGCAGCGTAGTCGGGGGAACTGAATCTGGAAACACCATATATTTT. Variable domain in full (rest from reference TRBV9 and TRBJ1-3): DSGVTQTPKHLITATGQRVTLRCSPRSGDLSVYWYQQSLDQGLQFLIQYYNGEERAKGNILERFSAQQFPDLHSELNLSSLELGDSALYFCASSVVGGTESGNTIYFGEGSWLTVV.

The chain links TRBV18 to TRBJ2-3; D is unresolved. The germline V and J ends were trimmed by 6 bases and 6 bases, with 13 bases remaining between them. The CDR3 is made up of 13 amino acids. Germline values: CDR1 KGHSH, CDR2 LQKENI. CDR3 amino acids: CASSPARVDTQYF. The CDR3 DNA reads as TGTGCCAGCTCCCCAGCTAGGGTGGATACGCAGTATTTT. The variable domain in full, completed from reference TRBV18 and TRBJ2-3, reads NAGVMQNPRHLVRRRGQEARLRCSPMKGHSHVYWYRQLPEEGLKFMVYLQKENIIDESGMPKERFSAEFPKEGPSILRIQQVVRGDSAAYFCASSPARVDTQYFGPGTRLTVL.

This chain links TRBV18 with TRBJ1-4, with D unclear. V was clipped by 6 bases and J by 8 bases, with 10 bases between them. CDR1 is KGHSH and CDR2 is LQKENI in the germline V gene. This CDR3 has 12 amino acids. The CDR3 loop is CASSPEREKLFF. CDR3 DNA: TGTGCCAGCTCCCCGGAGAGGGAAAAACTGTTTTTT.

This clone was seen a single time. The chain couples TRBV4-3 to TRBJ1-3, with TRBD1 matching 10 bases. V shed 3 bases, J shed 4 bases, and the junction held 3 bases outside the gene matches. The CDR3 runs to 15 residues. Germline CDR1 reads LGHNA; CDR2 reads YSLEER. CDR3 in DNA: TGCGCCAGCAGCCAGACAGGGGGCTTCGGAAACACCATATATTTT. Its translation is CASSQTGGFGNTIYF.

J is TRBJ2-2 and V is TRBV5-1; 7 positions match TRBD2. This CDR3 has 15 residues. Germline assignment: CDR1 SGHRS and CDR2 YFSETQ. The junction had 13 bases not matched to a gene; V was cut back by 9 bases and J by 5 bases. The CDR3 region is CATQQGAGKTGELFF. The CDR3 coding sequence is TGCGCCACCCAGCAGGGAGCGGGAAAGACCGGGGAGCTGTTTTTT.

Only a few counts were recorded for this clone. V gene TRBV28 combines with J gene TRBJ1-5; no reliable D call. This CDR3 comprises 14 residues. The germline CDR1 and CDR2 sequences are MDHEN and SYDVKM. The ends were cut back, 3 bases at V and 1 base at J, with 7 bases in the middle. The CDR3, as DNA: TGTGCCAGCAGTTTTTGGCAGAGCAATCAGCCCCAGCATTTT. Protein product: CASSFWQSNQPQHF.

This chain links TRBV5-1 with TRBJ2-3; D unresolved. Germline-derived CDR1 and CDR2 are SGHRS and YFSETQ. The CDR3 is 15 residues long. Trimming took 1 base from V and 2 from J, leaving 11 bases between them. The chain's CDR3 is CASSLLATITDTQYF. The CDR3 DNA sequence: TGCGCCAGCAGCTTGCTGGCTACAATCACAGATACGCAGTATTTT. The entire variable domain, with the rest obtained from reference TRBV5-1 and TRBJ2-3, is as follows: KAGVTQTPRYLIKTRGQQVTLSCSPISGHRSVSWYQQTPGQGLQFLFEYFSETQRNKGNFPGRFSGRQFSNSRSEMNVSTLELGDSALYLCASSLLATITDTQYFGPGTRLTVL.

The CDR3 coding sequence is TGTGCTAGTGGTTTGGCATCCGGGACATTGGCAGCTTTCTTT. Its protein is CASGLASGTLAAFF. The chain links TRBV12-5 to TRBJ1-1; D perhaps matches TRBD1 (6 bases). Between the trimmed V and J ends, which lost 1 base and 10 bases, there was a span of 16 bases. Germline CDR1 LGHNT, CDR2 FRNRAP. This CDR3 comprises 14 residues. Supplemented by reference TRBV12-5 and TRBJ1-1, the full variable domain reads DARVTQTPRHKVTEMGQEVTMRCQPILGHNTVFWYRQTMMQGLELLAYFRNRAPLDDSGMPKDRFSAEMPDATLATLKIQPSEPRDSAVYFCASGLASGTLAAFFGQGTRLTVV.

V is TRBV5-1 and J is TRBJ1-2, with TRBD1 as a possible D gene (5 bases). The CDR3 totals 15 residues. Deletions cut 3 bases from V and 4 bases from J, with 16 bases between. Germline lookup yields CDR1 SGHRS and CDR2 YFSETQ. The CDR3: CASSWDASIRYGYTF. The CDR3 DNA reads TGCGCCAGCAGCTGGGACGCCTCTATTCGCTATGGCTACACCTTC.

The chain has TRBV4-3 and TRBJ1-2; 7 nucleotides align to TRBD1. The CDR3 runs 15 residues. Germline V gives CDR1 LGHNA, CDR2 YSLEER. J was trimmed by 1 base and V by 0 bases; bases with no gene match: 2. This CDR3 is CASSQDQGVNYGYTF. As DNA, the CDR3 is TGCGCCAGCAGCCAAGACCAGGGGGTTAACTATGGCTACACCTTC.

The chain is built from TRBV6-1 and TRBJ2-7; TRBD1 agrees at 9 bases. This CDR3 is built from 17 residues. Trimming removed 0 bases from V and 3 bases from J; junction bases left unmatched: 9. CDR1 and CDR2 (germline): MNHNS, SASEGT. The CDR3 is CASSEALQGTGIYEQYF. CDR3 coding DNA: TGTGCCAGCAGTGAAGCGCTTCAGGGGACAGGGATCTACGAGCAGTACTTC.

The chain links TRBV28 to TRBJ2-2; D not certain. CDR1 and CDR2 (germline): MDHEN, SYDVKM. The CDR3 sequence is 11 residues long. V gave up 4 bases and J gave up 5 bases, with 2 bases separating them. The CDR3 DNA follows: TGTGCCAGCAGTTGGACCGGGGAGCTGTTTTTT. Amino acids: CASSWTGELFF.

The CDR3 spells CASSTGLGNTIYF. CDR3 DNA sequence: TGTGCCAGCAGTACCGGACTGGGAAACACCATATATTTT. V is TRBV28 and J is TRBJ1-3; D remains unclear. The germline V gene has CDR1 MDHEN and CDR2 SYDVKM. Trimming pared 5 bases from V and 4 bases from J, leaving 9 bases between. The CDR3 has 13 residues.

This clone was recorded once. The CDR3 coding sequence is TGTGCCAGTAGTATGAGCAGGGTACGGAATGAGCAGTTCTTC. This gives the protein CASSMSRVRNEQFF. This chain connects TRBV19 to TRBJ2-1, with D possibly TRBD1 on 5 matching bases. CDR1 is LNHDA and CDR2 is SQIVND in the germline V gene (reference sequence). V was cut by 3 bases and J by 7 bases, with 13 bases left in between. CDR3 length: 14 residues.

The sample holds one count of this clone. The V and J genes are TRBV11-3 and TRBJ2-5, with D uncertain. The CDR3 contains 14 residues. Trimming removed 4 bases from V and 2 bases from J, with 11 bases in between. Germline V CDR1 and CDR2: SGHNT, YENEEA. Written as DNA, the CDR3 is TGTGCCAGCAGCTCCCTTTCGCGGCAAGAGACCCAGTACTTC. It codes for CASSSLSRQETQYF.

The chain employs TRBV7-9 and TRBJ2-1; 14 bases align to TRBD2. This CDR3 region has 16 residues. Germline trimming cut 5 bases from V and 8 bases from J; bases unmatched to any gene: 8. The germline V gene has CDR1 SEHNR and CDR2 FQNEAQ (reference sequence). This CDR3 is CASSPPGTSGGYEQFF. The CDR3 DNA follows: TGTGCCAGCAGCCCACCCGGGACTAGCGGGGGCTATGAGCAGTTCTTC.

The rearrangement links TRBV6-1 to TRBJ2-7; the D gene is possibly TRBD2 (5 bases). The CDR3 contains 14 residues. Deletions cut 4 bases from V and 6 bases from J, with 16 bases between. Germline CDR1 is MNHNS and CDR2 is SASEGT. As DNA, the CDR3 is TGTGCCAGCAGTGGTCACCTCGAGAGGGTCGAGCAGTACTTC. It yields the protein CASSGHLERVEQYF.

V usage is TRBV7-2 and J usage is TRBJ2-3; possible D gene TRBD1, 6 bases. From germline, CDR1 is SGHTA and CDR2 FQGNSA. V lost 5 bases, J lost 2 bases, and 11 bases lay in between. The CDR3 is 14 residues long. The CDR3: CASSPRGYTDTQYF. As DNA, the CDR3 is TGTGCCAGCAGCCCCAGGGGATACACAGATACGCAGTATTTT.

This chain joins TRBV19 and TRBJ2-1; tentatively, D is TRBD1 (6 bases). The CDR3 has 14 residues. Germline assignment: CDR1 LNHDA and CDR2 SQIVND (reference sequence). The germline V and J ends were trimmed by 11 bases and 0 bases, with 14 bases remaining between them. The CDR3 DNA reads TGTGCCGCCGCAGCGGACAGCTCCTACAATGAGCAGTTCTTC. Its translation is CAAAADSSYNEQFF.

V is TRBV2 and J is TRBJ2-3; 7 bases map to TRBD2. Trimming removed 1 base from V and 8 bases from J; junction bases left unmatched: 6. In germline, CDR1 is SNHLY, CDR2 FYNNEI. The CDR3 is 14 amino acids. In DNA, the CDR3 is TGTGCCAGCAGTGAAGGGGAGGGCTGGACTACGCAGTATTTT. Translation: CASSEGEGWTTQYF.

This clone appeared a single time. DNA for the CDR3: TGTGCCACCCTTTTAGATACGCAGTATTTT. It is translated as CATLLDTQYF. The chain has TRBV28 and TRBJ2-3; D not resolved. This CDR3 is built from 10 residues. Germline V gene sequence: CDR1 MDHEN, CDR2 SYDVKM. V was clipped by 10 bases and J by 5 bases, with 7 bases between them.

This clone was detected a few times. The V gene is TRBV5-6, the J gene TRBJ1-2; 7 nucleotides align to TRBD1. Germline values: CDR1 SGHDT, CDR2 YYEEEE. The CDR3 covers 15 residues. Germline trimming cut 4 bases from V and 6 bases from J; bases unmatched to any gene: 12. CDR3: CASSQLTGFYNGYTF. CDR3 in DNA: TGTGCCAGCAGCCAACTGACAGGGTTTTATAATGGCTACACCTTC.

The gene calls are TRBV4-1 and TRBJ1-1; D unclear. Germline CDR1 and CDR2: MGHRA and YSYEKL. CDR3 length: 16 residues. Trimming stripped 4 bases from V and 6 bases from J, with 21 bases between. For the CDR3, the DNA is TGCGCCAGCAGCCGATCCGGGTTAGATGGTATCGCTGAAGCTTTCTTT. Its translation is CASSRSGLDGIAEAFF.

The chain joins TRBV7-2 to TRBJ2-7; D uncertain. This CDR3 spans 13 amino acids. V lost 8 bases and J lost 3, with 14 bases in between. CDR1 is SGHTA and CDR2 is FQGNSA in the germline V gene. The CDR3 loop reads CASRVQTGYEQYF. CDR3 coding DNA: TGTGCCAGCCGAGTCCAGACGGGCTACGAGCAGTACTTC.

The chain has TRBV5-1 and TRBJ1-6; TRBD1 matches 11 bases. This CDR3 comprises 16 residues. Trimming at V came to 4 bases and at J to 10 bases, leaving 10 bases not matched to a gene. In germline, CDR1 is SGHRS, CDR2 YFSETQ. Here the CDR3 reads CASSPRTGGSESPLHF. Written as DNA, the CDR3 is TGCGCCAGCAGCCCACGGACAGGGGGCTCCGAATCACCCCTCCACTTT.

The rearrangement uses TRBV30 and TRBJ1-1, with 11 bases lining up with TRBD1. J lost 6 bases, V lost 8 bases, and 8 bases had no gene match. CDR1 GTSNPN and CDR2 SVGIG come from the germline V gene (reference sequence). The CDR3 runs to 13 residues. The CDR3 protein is CALDRGRRAEAFF. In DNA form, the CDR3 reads TGTGCCCTGGACAGGGGGCGCAGAGCTGAAGCTTTCTTT.

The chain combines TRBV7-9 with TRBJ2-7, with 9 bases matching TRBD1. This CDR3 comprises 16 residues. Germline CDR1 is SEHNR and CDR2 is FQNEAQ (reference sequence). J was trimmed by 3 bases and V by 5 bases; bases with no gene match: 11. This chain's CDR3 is CASSPLVGQGFYEQYF. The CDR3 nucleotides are TGTGCCAGCAGCCCCCTTGTGGGACAGGGTTTCTACGAGCAGTACTTC.

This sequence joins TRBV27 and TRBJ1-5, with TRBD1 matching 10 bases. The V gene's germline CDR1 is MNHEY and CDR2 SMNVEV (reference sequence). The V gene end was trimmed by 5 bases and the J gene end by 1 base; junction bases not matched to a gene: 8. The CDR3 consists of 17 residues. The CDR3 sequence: CASSPDRGPKSNQPQHF. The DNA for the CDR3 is TGTGCCAGCAGTCCCGACAGGGGGCCCAAAAGCAATCAGCCCCAGCATTTT.

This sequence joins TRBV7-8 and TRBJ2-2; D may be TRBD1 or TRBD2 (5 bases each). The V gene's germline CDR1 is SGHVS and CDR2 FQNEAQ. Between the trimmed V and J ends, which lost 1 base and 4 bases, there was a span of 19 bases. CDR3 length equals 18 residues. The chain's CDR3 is CASSLEGLFYGGTGELFF. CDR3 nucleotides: TGTGCCAGCAGCTTAGAGGGCCTATTCTATGGGGGCACCGGGGAGCTGTTTTTT.